This entry lists 26 T cell receptor beta chains sequenced from one sample in a study of OX40 agonist ivuxolimab in advanced cancers. Produced via immunoSEQ multiplex PCR; TCRdb's table is partial and in-frame only. Here the sample spans around 97,000 clones, 70% to 85% being singletons. Here the sequenced sample was CD4+ or CD8+ T cells sorted from blood, taken in a trial of the OX40 agonist ivuxolimab. These TCRs come from an adult with an advanced solid tumor such as melanoma, head and neck, liver or kidney cancer.

The chain carries TRBV11-2 and TRBJ1-4, with unresolved D. The germline V gene has CDR1 SGHAT and CDR2 FQNNGV. Deletions cut 5 bases from V and 5 bases from J, with 9 bases between. The CDR3 extends over 13 amino acids. CDR3 coding DNA: TGTGCCAGCAGCCCCTCCACCAATGAAAAACTGTTTTTT. As protein: CASSPSTNEKLFF.

The chain links TRBV5-1 to TRBJ1-4, with D perhaps TRBD1 (6 bases). CDR3 length equals 12 residues. The germline CDR1 and CDR2 sequences are SGHRS and YFSETQ. With 5 bases removed from V and 6 bases from J, the gap between germline ends came to 8 bases. CDR3 in DNA: TGCGCCAGCAGTAGGGGGGATGAAAAACTGTTTTTT. Residues: CASSRGDEKLFF.

The gene calls are TRBV7-9 and TRBJ2-7; perhaps TRBD2 as D (6 bases). Trimming cost V 5 bases and J 0 bases, with 14 bases left between them. The CDR3 contains 15 residues. CDR1 SEHNR and CDR2 FQNEAQ come from the germline V gene (reference sequence). In DNA, the CDR3 is TGTGCCAGCAGCGCCCGGGACGGGAGCTCCTACGAGCAGTACTTC. It yields the protein CASSARDGSSYEQYF.

This sequence joins TRBV12-5 and TRBJ2-3; D ambiguous. The CDR3 sequence is 12 residues long. The V gene lost 8 bases and the J gene lost 3 bases, with 9 bases spanning the gap. The V gene's germline CDR1 is LGHNT and CDR2 FRNRAP. In DNA, the CDR3 is TGTGCTAGTAAGCCCTCTACAGATACGCAGTATTTT. This codes for CASKPSTDTQYF. The full variable domain, its missing parts supplied by reference TRBV12-5 and TRBJ2-3, is DARVTQTPRHKVTEMGQEVTMRCQPILGHNTVFWYRQTMMQGLELLAYFRNRAPLDDSGMPKDRFSAEMPDATLATLKIQPSEPRDSAVYFCASKPSTDTQYFGPGTRLTVL.

V gene TRBV10-3 combines with J gene TRBJ2-2, with D possibly matching TRBD1 (5 bases). The germline gives CDR1 ENHRY, CDR2 SYGVKD. The CDR3 is 14 amino acids. Trimming left V 10 bases short and J 0 bases short, with 12 bases between. The CDR3 protein is CATTDKTNTGELFF. The CDR3 DNA reads TGTGCCACCACGGACAAGACGAACACCGGGGAGCTGTTTTTT.

This clone was seen a single time. The V call is TRBV7-2, the J call TRBJ2-1, with 11 nucleotides matching TRBD2. The V gene end was trimmed by 4 bases and the J gene end by 4 bases; junction bases not matched to a gene: 12. CDR1 and CDR2 (germline): SGHTA, FQGNSA. This CDR3 is 18 amino acids long. In DNA, the CDR3 is TGTGCCAGCAGCTATAGCGGAATTAGCGGGAGGGATTACAATGAGCAGTTCTTC. Translating it yields CASSYSGISGRDYNEQFF.

The genes are TRBV4-1 and TRBJ2-7, with unresolved D. Germline CDR1 MGHRA, CDR2 YSYEKL. Trimming left V 4 bases short and J 2 bases short, with 9 bases between. The CDR3 length is 13 residues. As DNA, the CDR3 is TGCGCCAGCAGCCCCCAGAAGGCCTACGAGCAGTACTTC. Translation gives CASSPQKAYEQYF.

The rearrangement uses TRBV19 and TRBJ1-5; TRBD1 aligns across 7 bases. With 2 bases clipped from V and 1 base from J, the junction kept 2 bases outside the gene matches. The CDR3 is 15 residues long. CDR1 and CDR2 from the germline V gene are LNHDA and SQIVND (reference sequence). The CDR3 DNA sequence: TGTGCCAGTAGTATATCGGGACAGAGCAATCAGCCCCAGCATTTT. Translating it yields CASSISGQSNQPQHF.

This rearrangement joins TRBV4-3 to TRBJ2-5, with 10 bases identical to TRBD1. With 1 base clipped from V and 4 bases from J, the junction kept 9 bases outside the gene matches. The germline V gene encodes CDR1 LGHNA and CDR2 YSLEER. This CDR3 has 17 amino acids. CDR3 sequence reads: CASSQGGHGTGAETQYF. The CDR3 coding sequence is TGCGCCAGCAGCCAAGGAGGGCACGGGACAGGGGCAGAGACCCAGTACTTC.

V is TRBV7-2 and J is TRBJ1-2; D ambiguous. CDR1 is SGHTA and CDR2 is FQGNSA in the germline V gene. This CDR3 comprises 15 residues. Trimming took 1 base from V and 2 from J, leaving 11 bases between them. Written as DNA, the CDR3 is TGTGCCAGCAGCTTAGAGGGCAGCAAAAACTATGGCTACACCTTC. Amino acids: CASSLEGSKNYGYTF.

The CDR3 region is CASSPDLGSPLHF. CDR3 bases: TGTGCCAGCTCACCAGACCTGGGTTCACCCCTCCACTTT. This chain links TRBV18 with TRBJ1-6; no firm D call. CDR3 length equals 13 residues. Looked up from germline, CDR1 is KGHSH and CDR2 is LQKENI. Trimming shortened V by 2 bases and J by 9 bases, and 8 bases separated the two germline ends.

The chain combines TRBV6-5 with TRBJ2-1; a possible D gene is TRBD1 (6 bases). The V end lost 2 bases, the J end lost 4 bases, and 15 bases lay between the germline ends. This CDR3 has 16 amino acids. CDR1 MNHEY and CDR2 SVGAGI come from the germline V gene. DNA for the CDR3: TGTGCCAGCAGTTACGGCAGGGGTCATTCTTACAATGAGCAGTTCTTC. Its protein product is CASSYGRGHSYNEQFF.

CDR3 sequence: CASSSSGPIEQFF. CDR3 in DNA: TGTGCCAGCAGTTCCTCCGGTCCGATTGAGCAGTTCTTC. The chain is built from TRBV6-9 and TRBJ2-1, with D unclear. The CDR3 sequence is 13 residues long. Deletions cut 4 bases from V and 9 bases from J, with 13 bases between. Looked up from germline, CDR1 is MNHGY and CDR2 is SVAAGI.

The rearrangement links TRBV12-5 to TRBJ1-4, with a tentative D call TRBD1 (5 bases). The germline V gene encodes CDR1 LGHNT and CDR2 FRNRAP. The germline V and J ends were trimmed by 7 bases and 3 bases, with 21 bases remaining between them. This CDR3 is built from 17 residues. CDR3 region: CASASGDQGGSNEKLFF. As DNA, the CDR3 is TGTGCTAGTGCCTCTGGGGACCAGGGAGGCTCTAATGAAAAACTGTTTTTT.

The chain recombines TRBV29-1 with TRBJ1-4; tentative D call: TRBD1 (6 bases). Trimming left V 3 bases short and J 7 bases short, with 12 bases between. CDR1 is SQVTM, CDR2 ANQGSEA, per germline. There are 13 residues in the CDR3. The CDR3 nucleotides are TGCAGCGTTGAGGAGGGGGGTGGTGAAAAACTGTTTTTT. This gives the protein CSVEEGGGEKLFF.

Comment on this clone: One end of the junction fails to match germline, which may point to a read error. This chain uses TRBV5-5 with TRBJ1-4; 7 bases agree with TRBD1. This CDR3 is built from 12 residues. Germline loops: CDR1 SGHKS, CDR2 YYEKEE (reference sequence). The CDR3 here is CASSSQGGSEIF. CDR3 DNA sequence: TGTGCCAGCAGTTCCCAGGGGGGCAGCGAAATTTTT.

The rearrangement uses TRBV5-4 and TRBJ1-1; TRBD1 might be the D (5 bases). The germline gives CDR1 SGHNT, CDR2 YYREEE (reference sequence). There are 15 residues in the CDR3. Trimming shortened V by 1 base and J by 0 bases, and 10 bases separated the two germline ends. The CDR3 sequence is CASSLRGNMNTEAFF. In DNA form, the CDR3 reads TGTGCCAGCAGCTTGAGGGGTAACATGAACACTGAAGCTTTCTTT.

The chain joins TRBV4-1 to TRBJ1-4, with 7 positions matching TRBD1. The J segment lost 0 bases and the V segment lost 2 bases, leaving 6 bases of the junction unmatched. The CDR3 totals 17 residues. In germline, CDR1 is MGHRA, CDR2 YSYEKL. The chain's CDR3 is CASSQLTGTATNEKLFF. CDR3 DNA sequence: TGCGCCAGCAGCCAACTAACCGGGACAGCAACTAATGAAAAACTGTTTTTT.

This chain links TRBV10-3 with TRBJ2-1; 9 bases agree with TRBD2. Germline V gene data show CDR1 as ENHRY and CDR2 as SYGVKD. CDR3 length: 16 residues. Germline trimming cut 11 bases from V and 7 bases from J; bases unmatched to any gene: 18. The CDR3 loop is CASNSLGDSGGNEQFF. The CDR3 nucleotides read TGTGCCTCCAATTCCCTCGGTGATAGCGGGGGTAATGAGCAGTTCTTC.

The V and J genes are TRBV12-5 and TRBJ2-7; tentatively, D is TRBD1 (6 bases). The CDR3 covers 13 residues. Germline V gene sequence: CDR1 LGHNT, CDR2 FRNRAP. Trimming took 4 bases from V and 3 from J, leaving 10 bases between them. The CDR3 sequence: CASGSDRVYEQYF. CDR3 coding DNA: TGTGCTAGTGGTTCGGACAGAGTCTACGAGCAGTACTTC.

The rearrangement uses TRBV18 and TRBJ2-1; D tentatively reads TRBD1 or TRBD2 (5 bases each). Trimming pared 6 bases from V and 8 bases from J, leaving 17 bases between. CDR1 and CDR2 from the germline V gene are KGHSH and LQKENI. The CDR3 consists of 14 residues. The CDR3 reads CASSPRHLGDEQFF. CDR3 sequence (DNA): TGTGCCAGCTCGCCCCGACATCTGGGGGATGAGCAGTTCTTC.

CDR3 sequence: CASSYDGLNYGYTF. CDR3 bases: TGTGCCAGCAGTTACGACGGCCTAAACTATGGCTACACCTTC. This chain links TRBV6-5 with TRBJ1-2; D is unclear. The germline V gene has CDR1 MNHEY and CDR2 SVGAGI. The CDR3 consists of 14 residues. V lost 2 bases to trimming and J lost 2 bases, with 9 bases between them.

This chain connects TRBV30 to TRBJ2-2; D is unresolved. CDR1 and CDR2 from the germline V gene are GTSNPN and SVGIG (reference sequence). Trimming stripped 2 bases from V and 1 base from J, with 5 bases between. This CDR3 region has 13 residues. CDR3: CAWSRRNTGELFF. The CDR3 bases are TGTGCCTGGAGTCGTAGGAACACCGGGGAGCTGTTTTTT. Looking up the rest from reference TRBV30 and TRBJ2-2 gives the full variable domain: SQTIHQWPATLVQPVGSPLSLECTVEGTSNPNLYWYRQAAGRGLQLLFYSVGIGQISSEVPQNLSASRPQDRQFILSSKKLLLSDSGFYLCAWSRRNTGELFFGEGSRLTVL.

The V call is TRBV5-1, the J call TRBJ2-3; D assignment may be TRBD1 or TRBD2 (5 bases each). Trimming stripped 3 bases from V and 0 bases from J, with 11 bases between. Germline CDR1 and CDR2: SGHRS and YFSETQ. There are 15 residues in the CDR3. The CDR3 coding sequence is TGCGCCAGCAGCTCCGGGACCCGAAGCACAGATACGCAGTATTTT. As protein: CASSSGTRSTDTQYF.

The chain carries TRBV5-1 and TRBJ2-3; 8 positions match TRBD1. J was trimmed by 4 bases and V by 2 bases; bases with no gene match: 12. The CDR3 has 17 amino acids. CDR1 SGHRS and CDR2 YFSETQ come from the germline V gene. The DNA of the CDR3 is TGCGCCAGCAGCTTAAGTCGCGGGGAGACAGGGGCAGATACGCAGTATTTT. Translating it yields CASSLSRGETGADTQYF.

The chain has TRBV7-9 and TRBJ2-1; 11 bases align to TRBD2. The CDR3 totals 18 residues. Per the germline V gene, CDR1 is SEHNR and CDR2 is FQNEAQ (reference sequence). The J segment lost 4 bases and the V segment lost 4 bases, leaving 12 bases of the junction unmatched. In DNA form, the CDR3 reads TGTGCCAGCAGCTCCTCTGGGACTAGCGGACGAGGATACAATGAGCAGTTCTTC. It specifies CASSSSGTSGRGYNEQFF.